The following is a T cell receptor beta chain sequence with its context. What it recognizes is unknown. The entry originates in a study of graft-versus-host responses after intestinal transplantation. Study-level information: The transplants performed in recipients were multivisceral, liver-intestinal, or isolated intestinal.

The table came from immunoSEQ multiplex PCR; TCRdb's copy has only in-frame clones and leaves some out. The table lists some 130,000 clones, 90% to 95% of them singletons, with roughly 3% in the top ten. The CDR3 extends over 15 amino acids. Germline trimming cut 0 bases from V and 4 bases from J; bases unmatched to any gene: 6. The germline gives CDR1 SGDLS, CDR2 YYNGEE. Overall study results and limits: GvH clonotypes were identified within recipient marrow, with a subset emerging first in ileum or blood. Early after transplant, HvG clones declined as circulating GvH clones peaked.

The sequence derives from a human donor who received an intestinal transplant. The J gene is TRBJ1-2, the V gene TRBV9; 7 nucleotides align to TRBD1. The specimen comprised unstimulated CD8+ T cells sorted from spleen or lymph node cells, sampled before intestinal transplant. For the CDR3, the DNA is TGTGCCAGCAGCGTAGAAGGGGGCGCCGCCTATGGCTACACCTTC. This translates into CASSVEGGAAYGYTF.